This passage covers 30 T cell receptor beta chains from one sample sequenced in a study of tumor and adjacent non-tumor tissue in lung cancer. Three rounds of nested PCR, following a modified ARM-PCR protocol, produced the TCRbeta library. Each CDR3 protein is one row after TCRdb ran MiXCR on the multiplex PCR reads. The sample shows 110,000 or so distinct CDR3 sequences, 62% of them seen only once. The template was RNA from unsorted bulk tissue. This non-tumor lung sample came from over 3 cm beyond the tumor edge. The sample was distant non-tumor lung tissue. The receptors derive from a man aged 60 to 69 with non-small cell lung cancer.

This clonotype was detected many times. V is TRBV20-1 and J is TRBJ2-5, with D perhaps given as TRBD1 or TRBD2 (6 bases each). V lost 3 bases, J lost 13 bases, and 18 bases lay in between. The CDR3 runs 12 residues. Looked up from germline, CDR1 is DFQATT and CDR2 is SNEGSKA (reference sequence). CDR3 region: CSARLRGDFTYF. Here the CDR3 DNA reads TGCAGTGCTAGGTTAAGGGGGGACTTTACGTACTTC.

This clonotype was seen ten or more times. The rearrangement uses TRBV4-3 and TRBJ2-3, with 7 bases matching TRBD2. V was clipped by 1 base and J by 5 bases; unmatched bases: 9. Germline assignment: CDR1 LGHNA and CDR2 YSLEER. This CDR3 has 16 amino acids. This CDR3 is CASSQGAQGGIDTQYF. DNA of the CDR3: TGCGCCAGCAGCCAAGGTGCGCAGGGAGGGATAGATACGCAGTATTTT.

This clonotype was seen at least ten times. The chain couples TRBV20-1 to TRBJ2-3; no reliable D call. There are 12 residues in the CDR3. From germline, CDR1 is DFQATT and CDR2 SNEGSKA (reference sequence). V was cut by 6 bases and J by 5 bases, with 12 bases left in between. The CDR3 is CSASLHLDTQYF. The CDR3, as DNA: TGCAGTGCCTCGTTACATTTAGATACGCAGTATTTT.

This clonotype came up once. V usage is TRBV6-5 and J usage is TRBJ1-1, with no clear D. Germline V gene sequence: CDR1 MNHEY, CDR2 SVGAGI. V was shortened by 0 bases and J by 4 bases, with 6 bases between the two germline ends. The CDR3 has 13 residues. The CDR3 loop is CASSYSSVTEAFF. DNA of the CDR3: TGTGCCAGCAGTTACTCGAGTGTCACTGAAGCTTTCTTT.

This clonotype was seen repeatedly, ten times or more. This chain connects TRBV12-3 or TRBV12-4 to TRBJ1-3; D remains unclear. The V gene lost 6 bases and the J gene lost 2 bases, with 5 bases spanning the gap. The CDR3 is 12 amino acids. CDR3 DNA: TGTGCCAGCAGGGGAGCTGGAAACACCATATATTTT. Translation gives CASRGAGNTIYF.

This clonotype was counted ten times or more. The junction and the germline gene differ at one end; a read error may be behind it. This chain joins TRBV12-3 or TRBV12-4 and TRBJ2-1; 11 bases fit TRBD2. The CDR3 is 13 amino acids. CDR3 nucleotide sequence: TGTGCCAGTCTAGCGGGAGGTGTCAATGAGCAGCTCTTC. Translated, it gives CASLAGGVNEQLF.

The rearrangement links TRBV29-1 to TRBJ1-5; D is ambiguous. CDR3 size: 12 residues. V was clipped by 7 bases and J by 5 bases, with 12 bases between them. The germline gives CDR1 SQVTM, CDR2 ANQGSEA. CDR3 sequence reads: CSAGYGDQPQHF. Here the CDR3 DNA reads TGCAGCGCAGGCTATGGCGATCAGCCCCAGCATTTT. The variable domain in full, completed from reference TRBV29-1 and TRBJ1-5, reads SAVISQKPSRDICQRGTSLTIQCQVDSQVTMMFWYRQQPGQSLTLIATANQGSEATYESGFVIDKFPISRPNLTFSTLTVSNMSPEDSSIYLCSAGYGDQPQHFGDGTRLSIL.

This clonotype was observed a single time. The chain's CDR3 is CASSLNMGQGKDNEQFF. In DNA form, the CDR3 reads TGCGCCAGCAGCTTGAATATGGGACAAGGGAAGGACAATGAGCAGTTCTTC. The rearrangement links TRBV5-1 to TRBJ2-1; a weak D match, TRBD1 (6 bases). CDR3 length: 17 residues. Germline V CDR1 and CDR2: SGHRS, YFSETQ. V was trimmed by 1 base and J by 5 bases, leaving 19 bases between them. Based on the CDR3 plus reference TRBV5-1 and TRBJ2-1, the full variable domain is KAGVTQTPRYLIKTRGQQVTLSCSPISGHRSVSWYQQTPGQGLQFLFEYFSETQRNKGNFPGRFSGRQFSNSRSEMNVSTLELGDSALYLCASSLNMGQGKDNEQFFGPGTRLTVL.

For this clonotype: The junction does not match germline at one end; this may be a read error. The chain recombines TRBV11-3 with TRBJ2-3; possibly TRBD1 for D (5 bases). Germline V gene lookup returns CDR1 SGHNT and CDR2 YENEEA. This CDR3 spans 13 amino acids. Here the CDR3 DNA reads TGTGCCAGCAGCTTAGACGGTACAGGTACGCGGTATTTT. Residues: CASSLDGTGTRYF.

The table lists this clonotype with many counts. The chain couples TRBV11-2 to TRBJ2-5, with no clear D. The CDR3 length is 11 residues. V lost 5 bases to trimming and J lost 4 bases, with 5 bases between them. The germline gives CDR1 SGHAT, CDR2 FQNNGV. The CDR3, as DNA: TGTGCCAGCAGCCCCGCAGAGACCCAGTACTTC. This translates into CASSPAETQYF.

Here the CDR3 DNA reads TGTGCCAGCAGCGACCTGACCTCTACGGCTACGCAGCATTTT. This gives the protein CASSDLTSTATQHF. The chain employs TRBV11-2 and TRBJ2-3; no firm D call. The J call is doubtful: the DNA matches TRBJ1-5 better. The CDR3 loop spans 14 amino acids. The germline CDR1 and CDR2 sequences are SGHAT and FQNNGV.

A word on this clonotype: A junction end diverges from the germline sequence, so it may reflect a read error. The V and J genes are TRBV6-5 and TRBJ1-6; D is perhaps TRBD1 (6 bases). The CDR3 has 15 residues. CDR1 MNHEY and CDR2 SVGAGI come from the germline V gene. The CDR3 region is CASSPTGTLDSSLHF. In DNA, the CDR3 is TGTGCCAGCAGCCCCACCGGGACACTTGATTCATCCCTCCACTTT.

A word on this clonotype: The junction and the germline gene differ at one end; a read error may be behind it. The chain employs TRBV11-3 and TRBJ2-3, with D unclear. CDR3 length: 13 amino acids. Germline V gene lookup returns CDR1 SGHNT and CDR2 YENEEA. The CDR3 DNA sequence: TGTGCCAGTCGCTCTGGCGCCACAGATACGCATCATTTT. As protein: CASRSGATDTHHF.

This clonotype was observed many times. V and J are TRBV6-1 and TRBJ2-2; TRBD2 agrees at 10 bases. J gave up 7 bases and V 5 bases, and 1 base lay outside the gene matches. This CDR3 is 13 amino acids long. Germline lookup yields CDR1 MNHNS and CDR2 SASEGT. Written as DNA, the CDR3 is TGTGCCAGCAGTACTAGCGGGATCGGGGAGCTGTTTTTT. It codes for CASSTSGIGELFF.

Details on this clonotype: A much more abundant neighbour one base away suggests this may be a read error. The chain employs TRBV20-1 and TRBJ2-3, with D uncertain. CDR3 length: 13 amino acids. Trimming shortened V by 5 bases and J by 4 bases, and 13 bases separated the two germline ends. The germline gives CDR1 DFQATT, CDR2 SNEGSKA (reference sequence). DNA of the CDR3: TGCAGTGCTCCCAATCTGGAAGCAGATACGCAGTATTTT. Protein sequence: CSAPNLEADTQYF.

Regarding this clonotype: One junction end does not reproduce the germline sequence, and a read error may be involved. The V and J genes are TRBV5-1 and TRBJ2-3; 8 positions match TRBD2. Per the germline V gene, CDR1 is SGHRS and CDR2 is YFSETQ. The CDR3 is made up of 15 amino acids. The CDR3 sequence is CASSLAGGGTDMQYF. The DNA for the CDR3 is TGCGCCAGCAGCTTGGCCGGGGGGGGAACAGATATGCAGTATTTT.

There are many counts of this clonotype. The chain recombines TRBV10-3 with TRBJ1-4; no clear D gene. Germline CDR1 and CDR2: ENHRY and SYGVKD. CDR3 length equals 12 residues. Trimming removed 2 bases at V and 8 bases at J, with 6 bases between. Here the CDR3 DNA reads TGTGCCATCAGTGAGAGTAGGGAAAAACTGTTTTTT. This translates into CAISESREKLFF.

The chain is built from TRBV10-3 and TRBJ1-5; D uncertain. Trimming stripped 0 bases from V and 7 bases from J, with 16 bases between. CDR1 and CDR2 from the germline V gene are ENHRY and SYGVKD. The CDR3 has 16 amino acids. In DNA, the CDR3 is TGTGCCATCAGTGAGTCGAAGATAACAGACAAACAGCCCCAGCATTTT. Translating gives CAISESKITDKQPQHF.

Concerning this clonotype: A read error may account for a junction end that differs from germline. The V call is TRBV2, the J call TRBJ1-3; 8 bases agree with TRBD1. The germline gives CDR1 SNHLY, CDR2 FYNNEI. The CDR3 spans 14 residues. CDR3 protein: CASRQGRYVNIIYF. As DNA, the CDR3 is TGTGCCAGCCGACAGGGGCGTTATGTAAACATCATATATTTT.

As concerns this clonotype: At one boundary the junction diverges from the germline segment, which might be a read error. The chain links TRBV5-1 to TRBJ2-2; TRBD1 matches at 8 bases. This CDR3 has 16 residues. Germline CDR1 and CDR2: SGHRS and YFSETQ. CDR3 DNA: TGCGCCAGCACCTTGGATGACAGGGGGAACACCGGGGAGCTGTTTTTT. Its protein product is CASTLDDRGNTGELFF.

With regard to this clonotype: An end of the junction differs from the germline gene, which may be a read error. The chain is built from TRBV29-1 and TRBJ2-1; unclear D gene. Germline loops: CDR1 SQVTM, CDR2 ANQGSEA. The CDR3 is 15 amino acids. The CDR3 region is CGLEGSHTSYNEQFF. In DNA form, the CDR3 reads TGCGGCCTTGAAGGTTCCCATACCTCCTACAATGAACAGTTCTTC.

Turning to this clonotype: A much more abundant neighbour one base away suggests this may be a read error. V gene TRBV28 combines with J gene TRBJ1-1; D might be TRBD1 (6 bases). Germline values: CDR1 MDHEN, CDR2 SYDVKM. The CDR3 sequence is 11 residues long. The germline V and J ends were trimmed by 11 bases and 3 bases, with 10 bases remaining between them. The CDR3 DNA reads TGTGCCTGCGGGGGGCACACTGAAGCTTTCTTT. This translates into CACGGHTEAFF.

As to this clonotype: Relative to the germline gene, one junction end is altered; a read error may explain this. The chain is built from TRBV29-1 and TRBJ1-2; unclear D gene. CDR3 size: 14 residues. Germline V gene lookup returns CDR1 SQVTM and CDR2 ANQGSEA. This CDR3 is CSIETEQQRYGYTF. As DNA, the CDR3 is TGCAGCATTGAAACGGAACAGCAGAGATATGGCTACACCTTC.

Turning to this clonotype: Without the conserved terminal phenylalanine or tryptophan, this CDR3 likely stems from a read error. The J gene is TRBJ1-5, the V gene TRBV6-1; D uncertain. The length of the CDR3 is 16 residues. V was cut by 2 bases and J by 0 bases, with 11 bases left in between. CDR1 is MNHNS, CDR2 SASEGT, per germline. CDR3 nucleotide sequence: TGTGCCAGCAGTGAACGGGCATGGGATAGCAATCAGCCCCAGCATTAT. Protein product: CASSERAWDSNQPQHY.

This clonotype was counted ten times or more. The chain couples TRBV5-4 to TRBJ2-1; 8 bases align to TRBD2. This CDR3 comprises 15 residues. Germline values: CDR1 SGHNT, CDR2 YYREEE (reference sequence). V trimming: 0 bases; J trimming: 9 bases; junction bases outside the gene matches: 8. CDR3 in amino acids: CASSLAGTRFSEQFF. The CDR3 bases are TGTGCCAGCAGCTTGGCCGGGACTAGATTTAGTGAGCAGTTCTTC.

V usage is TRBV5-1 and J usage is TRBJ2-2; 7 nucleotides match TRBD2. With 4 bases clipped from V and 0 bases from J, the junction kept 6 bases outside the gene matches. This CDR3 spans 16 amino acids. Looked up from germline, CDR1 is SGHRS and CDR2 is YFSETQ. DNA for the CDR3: TGCGCCAGCAGCCCCTACGGGAGGACGAACACCGGGGAGCTGTTTTTT. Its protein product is CASSPYGRTNTGELFF.

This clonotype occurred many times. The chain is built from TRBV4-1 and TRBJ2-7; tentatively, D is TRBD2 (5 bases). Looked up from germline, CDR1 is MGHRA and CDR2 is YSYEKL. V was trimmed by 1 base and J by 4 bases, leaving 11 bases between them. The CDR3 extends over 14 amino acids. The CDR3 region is CASSQVEGSYEQYF. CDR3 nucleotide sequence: TGCGCCAGCAGCCAAGTTGAGGGCAGTTACGAGCAGTACTTC.

This chain's CDR3 is CASSQESTGNYEQYF. The CDR3 DNA reads as TGCGCCAGCAGCCAAGAGTCGACGGGAAACTACGAGCAGTACTTC. The rearrangement uses TRBV4-1 and TRBJ2-7; a possible D gene is TRBD2 (5 bases). The V end lost 0 bases, the J end lost 3 bases, and 12 bases lay between the germline ends. There are 15 residues in the CDR3. Germline V gene sequence: CDR1 MGHRA, CDR2 YSYEKL.

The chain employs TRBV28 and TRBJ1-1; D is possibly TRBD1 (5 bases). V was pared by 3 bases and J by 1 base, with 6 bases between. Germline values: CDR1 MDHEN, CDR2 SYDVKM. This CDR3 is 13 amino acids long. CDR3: CASSLQGNTEAFF. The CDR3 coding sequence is TGTGCCAGCAGTTTGCAGGGGAACACTGAAGCTTTCTTT.

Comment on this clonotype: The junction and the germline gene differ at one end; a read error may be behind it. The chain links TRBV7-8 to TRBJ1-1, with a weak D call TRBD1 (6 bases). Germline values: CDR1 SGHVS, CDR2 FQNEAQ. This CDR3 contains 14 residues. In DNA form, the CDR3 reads TGTGCCAGCAGCCCCCAGAGGGGGTATGGTGAAGCATTATTT. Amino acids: CASSPQRGYGEALF. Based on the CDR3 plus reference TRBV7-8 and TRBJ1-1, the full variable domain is GAGVSQSPRYKVAKRGQDVALRCDPISGHVSLFWYQQALGQGPEFLTYFQNEAQLDKSGLPSDRFFAERPEGSVSTLKIQRTQQEDSAVYLCASSPQRGYGEALFGQGTRLTVV.